What follows describes a single T cell receptor (beta chain). Its antigen is undetermined. This entry comes from a study of shared clonotypes between healthy human individuals. Study-wide background: Each donor had three CD4 naive, three CD4 memory, two CD8 naive and one CD8 memory plate.

Both subsets, CD45RA+ naive and CD45RA-negative memory, were split from the CD4+ cells. Whole-study results and caveats: How much donors shared clonotypes was expected to be affected by sequencing depth.

Deep level was the assay's run setting. TCRdb's table, derived via immunoSEQ multiplex PCR, lists solely in-frame clones and lacks some. The table shows roughly 1,500,000 clones, with approximately 98.5% occurring only once. The CDR3 totals 14 residues. V was pared by 5 bases and J by 11 bases, with 18 bases between. From germline, CDR1 is MDHEN and CDR2 SYDVKM. The chain has TRBV28 and TRBJ2-2; D uncertain. Material for sequencing was naive CD4+ T cells sorted from blood. The subset is: CD45RA+ positively selected. This receptor was identified in a man aged 25 to 45 in good health. CDR3 in DNA: TGTGCCAGCAGTCTCAGCCGGACCTACCTAGAGCTGTTTTTT. It translates to CASSLSRTYLELFF. Looking up the rest from reference TRBV28 and TRBJ2-2 gives the full variable domain: DVKVTQSSRYLVKRTGEKVFLECVQDMDHENMFWYRQDPGLGLRLIYFSYDVKMKEKGDIPEGYSVSREKKERFSLILESASTNQTSMYLCASSLSRTYLELFFGEGSRLTVL.